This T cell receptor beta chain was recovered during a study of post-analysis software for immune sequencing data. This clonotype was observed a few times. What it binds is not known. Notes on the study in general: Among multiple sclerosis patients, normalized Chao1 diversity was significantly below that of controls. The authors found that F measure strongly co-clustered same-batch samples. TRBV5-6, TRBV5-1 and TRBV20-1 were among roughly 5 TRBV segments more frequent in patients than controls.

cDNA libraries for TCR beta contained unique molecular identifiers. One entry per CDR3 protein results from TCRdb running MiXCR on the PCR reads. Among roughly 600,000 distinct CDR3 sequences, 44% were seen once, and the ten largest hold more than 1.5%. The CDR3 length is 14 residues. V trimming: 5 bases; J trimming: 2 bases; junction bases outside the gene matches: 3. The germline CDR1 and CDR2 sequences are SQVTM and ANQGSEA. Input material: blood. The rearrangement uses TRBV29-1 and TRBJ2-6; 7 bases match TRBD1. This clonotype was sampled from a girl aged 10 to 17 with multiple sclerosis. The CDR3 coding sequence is TGCAGCGTTCGCCAGGGGGCTGGGGCCAACGTCCTGACTTTC. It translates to CSVRQGAGANVLTF.